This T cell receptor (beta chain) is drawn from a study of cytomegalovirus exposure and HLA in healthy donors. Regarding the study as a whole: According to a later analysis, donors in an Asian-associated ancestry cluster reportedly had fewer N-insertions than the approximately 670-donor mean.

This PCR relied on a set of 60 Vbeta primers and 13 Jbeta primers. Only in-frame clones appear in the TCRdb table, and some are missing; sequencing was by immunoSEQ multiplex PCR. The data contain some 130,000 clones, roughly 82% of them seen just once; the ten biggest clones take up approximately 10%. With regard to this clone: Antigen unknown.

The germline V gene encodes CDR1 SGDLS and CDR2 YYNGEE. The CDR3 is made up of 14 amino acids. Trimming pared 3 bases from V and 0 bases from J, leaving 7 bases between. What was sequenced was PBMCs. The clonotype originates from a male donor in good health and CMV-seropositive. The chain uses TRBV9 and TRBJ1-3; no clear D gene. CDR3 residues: CASSGLSSGNTIYF. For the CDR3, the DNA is TGTGCCAGCAGCGGACTAAGCTCTGGAAACACCATATATTTT.